This entry lists 16 T cell receptor beta chains sequenced from one sample in a study of T cells after posttransplantation cyclophosphamide. Here immunoSEQ multiplex PCR was the method, and the copy in TCRdb shows in-frame clones only, minus some. The sample lists under 15,000 clones, roughly four fifths seen once, with around 0.87% in the top ten. The sequenced material came from memory CD4+ T cells sorted from PBMCs. The source of these receptors is a man in his fifties in good health, CMV-negative, and a related stem cell transplant donor.

This clone was counted a few times. The CDR3 sequence: CASSMNGETQYF. CDR3 DNA sequence: TGTGCCAGTAGTATGAACGGAGAGACCCAGTACTTC. The V call is TRBV19, the J call TRBJ2-5, with D uncertain. This CDR3 comprises 12 residues. Germline CDR1 is LNHDA and CDR2 is SQIVND (reference sequence). Trimming cost V 3 bases and J 4 bases, with 6 bases left between them.

The chain uses TRBV29-1 and TRBJ1-1; D unclear. V lost 7 bases to trimming and J lost 1 base, with 13 bases between them. In germline, CDR1 is SQVTM, CDR2 ANQGSEA. The CDR3 has 13 residues. CDR3 in DNA: TGCAGCGCGGCTGAGGGAACGAACACTGAAGCTTTCTTT. It codes for CSAAEGTNTEAFF.

J is TRBJ2-7 and V is TRBV28; 9 bases map to TRBD2. The junction had 6 bases not matched to a gene; V was cut back by 5 bases and J by 10 bases. This CDR3 contains 12 residues. Looked up from germline, CDR1 is MDHEN and CDR2 is SYDVKM. Written as DNA, the CDR3 is TGTGCCAGCAGTAGACGACTAGCGGACCAGTACTTC. As protein: CASSRRLADQYF. The complete variable domain, with remaining parts taken from reference TRBV28 and TRBJ2-7, reads DVKVTQSSRYLVKRTGEKVFLECVQDMDHENMFWYRQDPGLGLRLIYFSYDVKMKEKGDIPEGYSVSREKKERFSLILESASTNQTSMYLCASSRRLADQYFGPGTRLTVT.

V usage is TRBV7-9 and J usage is TRBJ1-1, with TRBD1 as a possible D gene (6 bases). The germline V and J ends were trimmed by 8 bases and 3 bases, with 10 bases remaining between them. CDR3 length equals 12 residues. Per the germline V gene, CDR1 is SEHNR and CDR2 is FQNEAQ (reference sequence). The CDR3 loop reads CASDRYDTEAFF. CDR3 DNA: TGTGCCAGCGACAGGTACGACACTGAAGCTTTCTTT.

This clone came up once. The V call is TRBV11-3, the J call TRBJ1-2, with TRBD1 as a possible D gene (6 bases). CDR1 is SGHNT and CDR2 is YENEEA in the germline V gene. Trimming removed 5 bases at V and 8 bases at J, with 21 bases between. The CDR3 spans 15 residues. In nucleotides, the CDR3 is TGTGCCAGCAGCCCTACAGGGCGTCATACGAGGGGCTACACCTTC. Translation gives CASSPTGRHTRGYTF.

The rearrangement uses TRBV5-4 and TRBJ1-1, with 8 bases matching TRBD1. Germline assignment: CDR1 SGHNT and CDR2 YYREEE (reference sequence). This CDR3 region has 14 residues. J was trimmed by 5 bases and V by 4 bases; bases with no gene match: 7. The CDR3 protein is CASSRGQGATEAFF. The CDR3 nucleotides read TGTGCCAGCAGCCGCGGACAGGGAGCGACTGAAGCTTTCTTT.

This clone was observed a few times. The V call is TRBV6-6, the J call TRBJ1-3; possible D gene TRBD1, 6 bases. Germline CDR1 and CDR2: MNHNY and SVGAGI (reference sequence). This CDR3 is 14 amino acids long. CDR3 in amino acids: CAAGDTFAGNTIYF. CDR3 in DNA: TGTGCAGCCGGGGACACATTCGCTGGAAACACCATATATTTT.

The chain links TRBV11-1 to TRBJ1-2; D is unresolved. Germline CDR1 reads SGHAT; CDR2 reads FQDESV (reference sequence). This CDR3 spans 13 amino acids. V lost 0 bases, J lost 3 bases, and 5 bases lay in between. In DNA, the CDR3 is TGTGCCAGCAGCTTAGCCTATCACTATGGCTACACCTTC. Amino acid sequence: CASSLAYHYGYTF.

The chain employs TRBV7-2 and TRBJ1-5; 9 nucleotides line up with TRBD1. V lost 5 bases, J lost 5 bases, and 7 bases stayed unmatched. This CDR3 has 15 amino acids. Germline V gene data show CDR1 as SGHTA and CDR2 as FQGNSA. The CDR3 region has the DNA TGTGCCAGCAGCACCCGGACAGGGGTAGATCAGCCCCAGCATTTT. This sequence encodes CASSTRTGVDQPQHF.

In its sample, this clone was seen once. The chain's CDR3 is CASSTVPGGTAGSEQYF. The DNA of the CDR3 is TGTGCCAGCAGTACCGTCCCCGGGGGTACGGCGGGGAGCGAGCAGTACTTC. This rearrangement joins TRBV7-2 to TRBJ2-7; D may be TRBD2 (6 bases). Per germline, CDR1 SGHTA and CDR2 FQGNSA. The CDR3 consists of 17 residues. The ends were cut back, 6 bases at V and 6 bases at J, with 27 bases in the middle.

This sequence joins TRBV2 and TRBJ1-2; 8 nucleotides match TRBD1. The CDR3 contains 13 residues. V was clipped by 7 bases and J by 8 bases; unmatched bases: 9. Germline V lookup: CDR1 SNHLY, CDR2 FYNNEI. The CDR3 coding sequence is TGTGCCAGCATTCCAGGGGGCTTACAAGGCTACACCTTC. Its translation: CASIPGGLQGYTF.

This clone is a singleton in its sample. The genes are TRBV5-4 and TRBJ2-1; 7 bases agree with TRBD1. Germline V gene data show CDR1 as SGHNT and CDR2 as YYREEE (reference sequence). The CDR3 has 15 residues. J lost 0 bases, V lost 7 bases, and 7 bases had no gene match. CDR3 region: CASQRGGSSYNEQFF. CDR3 in DNA: TGTGCCAGCCAACGAGGGGGCAGCTCCTACAATGAGCAGTTCTTC.

The rearrangement links TRBV28 to TRBJ2-6, with D hard to call. The CDR3 totals 14 residues. The germline V and J ends were trimmed by 6 bases and 0 bases, with 6 bases remaining between them. Germline-derived CDR1 and CDR2 are MDHEN and SYDVKM. CDR3 nucleotides: TGTGCCAGCAGCGAGAGCTCTGGGGCCAACGTCCTGACTTTC. This sequence encodes CASSESSGANVLTF. The whole variable domain, filled in from reference TRBV28 and TRBJ2-6, reads DVKVTQSSRYLVKRTGEKVFLECVQDMDHENMFWYRQDPGLGLRLIYFSYDVKMKEKGDIPEGYSVSREKKERFSLILESASTNQTSMYLCASSESSGANVLTFGAGSRLTVL.

This clone has a handful of counts. The chain employs TRBV27 and TRBJ2-7, with 8 bases fitting TRBD1. The CDR3 contains 14 residues. V was pared by 6 bases and J by 1 base, with 5 bases of the junction left unmatched. From germline, CDR1 is MNHEY and CDR2 SMNVEV (reference sequence). The DNA of the CDR3 is TGTGCCAGCAGGATGGACAGGGTGTCCTACGAGCAGTACTTC. Protein sequence: CASRMDRVSYEQYF.

J is TRBJ2-5 and V is TRBV27; D may be TRBD2 (6 bases). Trimming removed 3 bases at V and 4 bases at J, with 12 bases between. This CDR3 comprises 14 residues. The V gene's germline CDR1 is MNHEY and CDR2 SMNVEV (reference sequence). The CDR3 region is CASSFPGGGETQYF. The DNA of the CDR3 is TGTGCCAGCAGTTTTCCTGGGGGAGGAGAGACCCAGTACTTC.

The chain links TRBV5-1 to TRBJ2-7, with 7 bases matching TRBD1. The germline gives CDR1 SGHRS, CDR2 YFSETQ. The CDR3 is 13 residues long. V was clipped by 6 bases and J by 2 bases; unmatched bases: 5. In nucleotides, the CDR3 is TGCGCCAGCACACCGGGACAGACCTACGAGCAGTACTTC. Amino acid sequence: CASTPGQTYEQYF.